One TCR beta chain is described in this entry. The record originates from a study of T cell changes during pregnancy in multiple sclerosis. Sequenced by immunoSEQ multiplex PCR; TCRdb stores in-frame clones only, minus some. The table has just under 65,000 clones, 91% seen once. Looked up from germline, CDR1 is LNHDA and CDR2 is SQIVND (reference sequence). The CDR3 is made up of 16 amino acids. Trimming took 4 bases from V and 2 from J; bases not matched to a gene: 8. This specimen was peripheral blood, taken in the third trimester of pregnancy. The genes are TRBV19 and TRBJ2-5, with 9 bases matching TRBD1. The sequence came from a female donor in good health, enrolled as a control in a pregnancy study. CDR3 in DNA: TGTGCCAGTAGTACCGGACAGGGGCAGTCTCAAGAGACCCAGTACTTC. It encodes CASSTGQGQSQETQYF. The variable domain in full, completed from reference TRBV19 and TRBJ2-5, reads DGGITQSPKYLFRKEGQNVTLSCEQNLNHDAMYWYRQDPGQGLRLIYYSQIVNDFQKGDIAEGYSVSREKKESFPLTVTSAQKNPTAFYLCASSTGQGQSQETQYFGPGTRLLVL.